A single T cell receptor beta chain is shown here with its context. The data originate from a study of shared clonotypes between healthy human individuals. Terminally differentiated effector memory CD45RA+ cells were excluded by CCR7 positive selection of CD45RO-negative cells. V dropped 0 bases and J dropped 5; count of bases not matched to a gene: 10. Germline-derived CDR1 and CDR2 are MRHNA and SNTAGT. CDR3 length: 17 residues. Produced via immunoSEQ multiplex PCR; TCRdb's table is partial and in-frame only. The repertoire consists of around 1,900,000 clones, with about 93% occurring once and the leading ten covering more than 1.5%.

The receptor's source is a young man in good health. Some clones in this sample may be carry-over from other donors' samples. Sequences were obtained from naive CD8+ T cells from PBMCs. This chain links TRBV6-4 with TRBJ2-1, with 7 bases identical to TRBD2. CDR3 region: CASSDSPQLAPNNEQFF. The CDR3 DNA reads TGTGCCAGCAGTGACTCTCCCCAACTAGCGCCGAACAATGAGCAGTTCTTC.